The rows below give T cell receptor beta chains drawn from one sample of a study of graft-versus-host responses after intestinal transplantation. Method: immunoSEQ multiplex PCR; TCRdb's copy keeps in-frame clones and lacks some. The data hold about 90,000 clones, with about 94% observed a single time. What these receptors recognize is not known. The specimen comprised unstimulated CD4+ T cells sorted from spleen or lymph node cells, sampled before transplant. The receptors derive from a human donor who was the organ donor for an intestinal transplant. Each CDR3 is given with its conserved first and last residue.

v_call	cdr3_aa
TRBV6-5	CASSEVAGRYGYTF
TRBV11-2	CASSLKRLQETQYF
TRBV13	CASSFGPGSYEQYF
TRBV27	CASSLTDSYGYTF
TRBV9	CASSVASGPSYEQYF
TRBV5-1	CASSALIGTGGSGANVLTF
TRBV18	CASSRGQGFSEAFF
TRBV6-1	CASKTRDIQYF
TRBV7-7	CASSLVGVGGRLYEQYF
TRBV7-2	CASSPNDRSNQPQHF
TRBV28	CASSLPPGQGNTIYF
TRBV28	CASRSGRIQETQYF
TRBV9	CASSVENTGSSSGNTIYF
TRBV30	CAWSVLGVRDSPLHF
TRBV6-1	CASRRTASSYEQYF
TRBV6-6	CASSYPGQGNNEQFF
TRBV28	CASSSGTSDYGYTF